This T cell receptor beta chain originates from a study of OX40 agonist ivuxolimab in advanced cancers. As for the study in general: Patients undergoing dose escalation presented with hepatocellular carcinoma, melanoma, renal cell or head and neck cancer.

Systemic immunosuppression or autoimmune disease history was grounds to exclude patients. This clone was detected only a few times. No antigen is known for it. The method was immunoSEQ multiplex PCR; TCRdb's version includes in-frame clones alone and lacks a portion of them. Altogether fewer than 25,000 clones are present, about four fifths being singletons, with the ten largest covering around a third. This CDR3 is 13 amino acids long. Germline values: CDR1 SEHNR, CDR2 FQNEAQ (reference sequence). The germline V and J ends were trimmed by 11 bases and 2 bases, with 15 bases remaining between them. Findings of the study overall: Within 6 weeks, CD4+ and CD8+ blood T cells expanded clonally at 0.1 to 3.0 mg/kg.

V gene TRBV7-9 combines with J gene TRBJ2-5; D perhaps matches TRBD1 (6 bases). The TCR originated in an adult with an advanced solid tumor such as melanoma, head and neck, liver or kidney cancer. Sequencing was performed on CD4+ or CD8+ T cells sorted from blood, taken in a trial of the OX40 agonist ivuxolimab. CDR3 residues: CAVWAGEQETQYF. The CDR3 DNA follows: TGTGCCGTTTGGGCAGGGGAACAAGAGACCCAGTACTTC.